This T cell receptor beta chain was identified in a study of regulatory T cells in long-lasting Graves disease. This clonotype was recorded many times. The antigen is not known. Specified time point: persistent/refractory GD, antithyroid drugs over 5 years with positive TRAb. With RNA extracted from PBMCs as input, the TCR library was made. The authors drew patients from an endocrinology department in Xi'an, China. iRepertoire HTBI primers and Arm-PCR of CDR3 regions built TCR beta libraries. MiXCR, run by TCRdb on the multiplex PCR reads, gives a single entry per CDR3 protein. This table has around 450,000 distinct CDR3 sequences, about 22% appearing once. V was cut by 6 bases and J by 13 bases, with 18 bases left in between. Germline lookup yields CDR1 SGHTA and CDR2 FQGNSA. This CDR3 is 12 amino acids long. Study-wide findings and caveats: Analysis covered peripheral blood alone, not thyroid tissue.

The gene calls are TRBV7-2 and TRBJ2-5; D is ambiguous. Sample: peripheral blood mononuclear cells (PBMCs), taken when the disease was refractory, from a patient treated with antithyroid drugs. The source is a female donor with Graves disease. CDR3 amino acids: CASSPHLENPYF. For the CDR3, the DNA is TGTGCCAGCAGTCCCCATTTAGAGAATCCGTACTTC.